This T cell receptor beta chain is drawn from a study of blood T cell repertoires in COVID-19. The wider study: Sites across the United States, Italy and Spain contributed samples from acute and convalescent COVID-19. PBMCs, B-cell-depleted T cells, or T cells were the source of the cDNA or gDNA that made up the material.

The CDR3 loop spans 14 amino acids. Germline-derived CDR1 and CDR2 are LGHNA and YNFKEQ. Trimming took off 1 base at V and 5 bases at J, with 9 bases between the two ends. Study processing details: Estimates of nucleated cell counts were drawn from the amplification of reference gene primers. The assay was immunoSEQ multiplex PCR, and TCRdb's table has in-frame clones only and misses some. The V and J calls and clone size come from that table; D and trimming were worked out from the DNA. The data contain roughly 80,000 clones, roughly nine tenths of them singletons. The sample consisted of peripheral blood. J is TRBJ1-5 and V is TRBV4-2, with no clear D. This TCR derives from a woman of 80 years or more with active or convalescent COVID-19. The CDR3 sequence: CASSQGGSDQPQHF. CDR3 in DNA: TGTGCCAGCAGCCAAGGAGGGTCAGATCAGCCCCAGCATTTT.